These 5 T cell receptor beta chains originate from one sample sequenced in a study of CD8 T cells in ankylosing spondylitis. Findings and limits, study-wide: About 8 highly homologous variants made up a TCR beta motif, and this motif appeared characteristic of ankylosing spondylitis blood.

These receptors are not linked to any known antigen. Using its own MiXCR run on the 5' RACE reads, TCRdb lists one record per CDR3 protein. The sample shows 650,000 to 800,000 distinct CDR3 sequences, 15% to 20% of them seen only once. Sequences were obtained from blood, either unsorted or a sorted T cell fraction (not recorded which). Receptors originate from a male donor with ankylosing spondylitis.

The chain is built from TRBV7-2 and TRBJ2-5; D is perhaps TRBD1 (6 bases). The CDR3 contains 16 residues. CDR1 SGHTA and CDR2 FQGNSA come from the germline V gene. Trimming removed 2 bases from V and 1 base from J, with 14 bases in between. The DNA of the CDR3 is TGTGCCAGCAGCTTACCAGCACCCAGGGGCCAAGAGACCCAGTACTTC. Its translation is CASSLPAPRGQETQYF.

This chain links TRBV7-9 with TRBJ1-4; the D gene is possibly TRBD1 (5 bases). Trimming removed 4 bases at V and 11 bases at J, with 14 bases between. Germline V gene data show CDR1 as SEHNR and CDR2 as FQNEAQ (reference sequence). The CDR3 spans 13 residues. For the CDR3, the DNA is TGTGCCAGCAGCTCGGGACTCTCGGGGAAACTGTTTTTT. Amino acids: CASSSGLSGKLFF. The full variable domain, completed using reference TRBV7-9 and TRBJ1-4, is DTGVSQNPRHKITKRGQNVTFRCDPISEHNRLYWYRQTLGQGPEFLTYFQNEAQLEKSRLLSDRFSAERPKGSFSTLEIQRTEQGDSAMYLCASSSGLSGKLFFGSGTQLSVL.

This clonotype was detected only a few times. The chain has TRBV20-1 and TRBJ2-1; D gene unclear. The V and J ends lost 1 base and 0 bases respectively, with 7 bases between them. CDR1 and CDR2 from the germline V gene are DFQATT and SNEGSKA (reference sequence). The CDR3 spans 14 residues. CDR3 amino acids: CSARAVYSYNEQFF. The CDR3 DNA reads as TGCAGTGCTAGAGCGGTATACTCCTACAATGAGCAGTTCTTC.

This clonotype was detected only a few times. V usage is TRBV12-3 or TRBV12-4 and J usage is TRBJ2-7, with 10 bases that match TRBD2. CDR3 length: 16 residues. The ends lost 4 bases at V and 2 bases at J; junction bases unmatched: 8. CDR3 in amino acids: CASSSILAGRTYEQYF. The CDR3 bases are TGTGCCAGCAGTTCCATACTAGCGGGGAGGACCTACGAGCAGTACTTC.

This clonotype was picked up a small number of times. DNA of the CDR3: TGTGCCAGCAGTGAACTAGTTCCCAATGAGCAGTTCTTC. Translation gives CASSELVPNEQFF. This chain connects TRBV2 to TRBJ2-1; D is unclear. Germline V lookup: CDR1 SNHLY, CDR2 FYNNEI. This CDR3 is 13 amino acids long. Trimming stripped 2 bases from V and 6 bases from J, with 8 bases between.